The clone carrying this T cell receptor (beta chain) was seen more than once but under ten times. This sample was taken from a study of blood T cell repertoires in COVID-19. On the study more broadly: Sample material is recorded as cDNA or gDNA derived from T cells, B-cell-depleted T cells, or PBMCs.

Original analysis: The authors estimated nucleated cell counts from reference gene primer amplification. Profiling relied on immunoSEQ multiplex PCR, and the TCRdb table lists in-frame clones only, not all of them. The D gene and trimming were derived from the DNA, and the V and J assignments and clone size from that table. Among hundreds of thousands of clones listed, approximately 86% were seen once. CDR3 length: 15 amino acids. The V and J ends lost 6 bases and 3 bases respectively, with 17 bases between them. Germline V gives CDR1 SNHLY, CDR2 FYNNEI. This sequence joins TRBV2 and TRBJ1-1, with D perhaps TRBD1 (6 bases). Sample: peripheral blood. This TCR was recovered from a man younger than 35 with active or convalescent COVID-19. CDR3 coding DNA: TGTGCCAGCAGGAAATTTCAGGGGAGGGACACTGAAGCTTTCTTT. It yields the protein CASRKFQGRDTEAFF. Supplemented by reference TRBV2 and TRBJ1-1, the full variable domain reads EPEVTQTPSHQVTQMGQEVILRCVPISNHLYFYWYRQILGQKVEFLVSFYNNEISEKSEIFDDQFSVERPDGSNFTLKIRSTKLEDSAMYFCASRKFQGRDTEAFFGQGTRLTVV.